These 27 T cell receptor beta chains share one sample of origin, sequenced in a study of cytomegalovirus exposure and HLA in healthy donors. Vbeta (60) and Jbeta (13) primers were used in the PCR. Assay: immunoSEQ multiplex PCR; the TCRdb copy retains only in-frame clones and omits some. In the table there are about 120,000 clones, roughly 82% of which are singletons. The sample taken for sequencing was PBMCs. Receptor source: a male donor in good health and CMV-seropositive.

This clone was counted a few times. This rearrangement joins TRBV29-1 to TRBJ2-1, with 15 bases matching TRBD2. V was pared by 7 bases and J by 9 bases, with 7 bases of the junction left unmatched. Per germline, CDR1 SQVTM and CDR2 ANQGSEA. CDR3 length: 14 amino acids. The CDR3 loop reads CSARTSGRAGEQFF. CDR3 nucleotide sequence: TGCAGCGCTAGGACTAGCGGGAGGGCCGGTGAGCAGTTCTTC.

The chain joins TRBV7-2 to TRBJ2-2; D perhaps matches TRBD2 (6 bases). The CDR3 runs 15 residues. Germline V lookup: CDR1 SGHTA, CDR2 FQGNSA. V lost 4 bases and J lost 4, with 13 bases in between. This chain's CDR3 is CASSWRVGATGELFF. The CDR3 DNA sequence: TGTGCCAGCAGCTGGAGGGTAGGGGCCACCGGGGAGCTGTTTTTT. The whole variable domain, remainder taken from reference TRBV7-2 and TRBJ2-2, is GAGVSQSPSNKVTEKGKDVELRCDPISGHTALYWYRQSLGQGLEFLIYFQGNSAPDKSGLPSDRFSAERTGGSVSTLTIQRTQQEDSAVYLCASSWRVGATGELFFGEGSRLTVL.

This chain uses TRBV7-2 with TRBJ2-7; 7 bases are a match to TRBD2. The junction had 11 bases not matched to a gene; V was cut back by 5 bases and J by 1 base. CDR1 and CDR2 (germline): SGHTA, FQGNSA. The CDR3 is 16 residues long. CDR3 protein: CASSPTYSGPSYEQYF. In DNA, the CDR3 is TGTGCCAGCAGCCCGACATATAGCGGGCCTTCCTACGAGCAGTACTTC.

This clone was recorded only once. The chain has TRBV5-1 and TRBJ2-7, with 7 bases fitting TRBD1. V trimming: 4 bases; J trimming: 5 bases; junction bases outside the gene matches: 9. The CDR3 extends over 14 amino acids. The V gene's germline CDR1 is SGHRS and CDR2 YFSETQ. The CDR3 region is CASSAWTGLDEQYF. DNA for the CDR3: TGCGCCAGCAGCGCATGGACAGGACTGGACGAGCAGTACTTC.

The chain links TRBV18 to TRBJ2-2; 8 positions agree with TRBD1. Germline V lookup: CDR1 KGHSH, CDR2 LQKENI. This CDR3 is built from 13 residues. V trimming: 6 bases; J trimming: 6 bases; junction bases outside the gene matches: 3. CDR3 loop: CASSRQGSGELFF. In nucleotides, the CDR3 is TGTGCCAGCTCCCGACAGGGGTCCGGGGAGCTGTTTTTT.

The rearrangement links TRBV19 to TRBJ1-1; tentative D call: TRBD1 (6 bases). This CDR3 contains 13 residues. V was pared by 4 bases and J by 7 bases, with 13 bases between. Per the germline V gene, CDR1 is LNHDA and CDR2 is SQIVND (reference sequence). CDR3 sequence (DNA): TGTGCCAGTAGTAAGTGGCAGGGGTTTGAAGCTTTCTTT. Translating gives CASSKWQGFEAFF.

This chain links TRBV7-2 with TRBJ2-2; a possible D gene is TRBD2 (5 bases). The CDR3 is 14 amino acids. V was clipped by 6 bases and J by 2 bases, with 10 bases between them. Germline lookup yields CDR1 SGHTA and CDR2 FQGNSA. CDR3 protein: CASRLDLNTGELFF. CDR3 DNA sequence: TGTGCCAGCAGACTGGACTTAAACACCGGGGAGCTGTTTTTT.

Note on this clone: In the same sample, other DNA sequences code for this CDR3. This chain links TRBV27 with TRBJ2-7, with D possibly TRBD2 on 6 matching bases. The length of the CDR3 is 13 residues. Trimming removed 3 bases from V and 1 base from J, with 7 bases in between. Germline assignment: CDR1 MNHEY and CDR2 SMNVEV (reference sequence). The CDR3 protein is CASSLGGSYEQYF. The CDR3 nucleotides read TGTGCCAGCAGTTTGGGGGGATCCTACGAGCAGTACTTC.

The V gene is TRBV5-1, the J gene TRBJ2-7; perhaps TRBD2 as D (5 bases). The V gene's germline CDR1 is SGHRS and CDR2 YFSETQ. This CDR3 is 13 amino acids long. Trimming stripped 1 base from V and 5 bases from J, with 10 bases between. As DNA, the CDR3 is TGCGCCAGCAGCTTGTACGGGATTCACGAGCAGTACTTC. This sequence encodes CASSLYGIHEQYF.

The chain joins TRBV18 to TRBJ2-7; D gene ambiguous. The CDR3 is 12 residues long. In germline, CDR1 is KGHSH, CDR2 LQKENI. Trimming pared 3 bases from V and 4 bases from J, leaving 7 bases between. Here the CDR3 reads CASSPLPYEQYF. Here the CDR3 DNA reads TGTGCCAGCTCACCTCTACCTTACGAGCAGTACTTC.

This chain joins TRBV19 and TRBJ2-7, with D perhaps matching TRBD2 (6 bases). V was cut by 9 bases and J by 2 bases, with 17 bases left in between. The CDR3 length is 14 residues. Germline-derived CDR1 and CDR2 are LNHDA and SQIVND (reference sequence). CDR3 amino acids: CASPVGRRAYEQYF. CDR3 nucleotides: TGTGCCAGCCCGGTGGGGCGGAGGGCCTACGAGCAGTACTTC.

To note about this clone: Relative to the germline gene, one junction end is altered; a read error may explain this. This chain uses TRBV19 with TRBJ2-6; 8 bases match TRBD1. There are 18 residues in the CDR3. The V gene's germline CDR1 is LNHDA and CDR2 SQIVND (reference sequence). CDR3 in DNA: TGTGCCAGTAGCTCGACAGGGGCCGGGTTTTCCGGGGCCAACGGCCTGACTTTC. Residues: CASSSTGAGFSGANGLTF.

The V call is TRBV19, the J call TRBJ2-5; TRBD2 aligns across 9 bases. This CDR3 spans 15 amino acids. CDR1 is LNHDA and CDR2 is SQIVND in the germline V gene (reference sequence). J gave up 1 base and V 6 bases, and 6 bases lay outside the gene matches. The CDR3 nucleotides are TGTGCCAGTAGCGCGAGCGGGAGGCCCCAAGAGACCCAGTACTTC. This sequence encodes CASSASGRPQETQYF.

The sample holds a few counts of this clone. The gene calls are TRBV19 and TRBJ1-2; 9 nucleotides match TRBD1. CDR3 length equals 15 residues. CDR1 is LNHDA, CDR2 SQIVND, per germline (reference sequence). The V gene end was trimmed by 6 bases and the J gene end by 4 bases; junction bases not matched to a gene: 9. The CDR3 DNA sequence: TGTGCCAGTAGCCTTACAGGGGGCGGTGGCTATGGCTACACCTTC. Translated, it gives CASSLTGGGGYGYTF.

The J gene is TRBJ2-7, the V gene TRBV20-1, with D perhaps matching TRBD1 (6 bases). Between the trimmed V and J ends, which lost 6 bases and 7 bases, there was a span of 13 bases. This CDR3 region has 11 residues. Germline-derived CDR1 and CDR2 are DFQATT and SNEGSKA (reference sequence). CDR3 DNA: TGCAGTGCAAGGACAGTCTGGGAGCAGTACTTC. Protein sequence: CSARTVWEQYF.

The table lists this clone with a few counts. V and J are TRBV6-1 and TRBJ1-4, with D possibly being TRBD1 (6 bases). This CDR3 is 15 amino acids long. Between the trimmed V and J ends, which lost 6 bases and 4 bases, there was a span of 15 bases. Germline V lookup: CDR1 MNHNS, CDR2 SASEGT. The CDR3 region is CASRDTGNFNEKLFF. DNA for the CDR3: TGTGCCAGCAGGGACACAGGGAATTTTAATGAAAAACTGTTTTTT.

Written as DNA, the CDR3 is TGTGCCAGCAGCTGGCTAGCGGGGGGGGATGAGCAGTTCTTC. Its protein product is CASSWLAGGDEQFF. J is TRBJ2-1 and V is TRBV4-2, with TRBD2 identical over 12 bases. J gave up 8 bases and V 5 bases, and 4 bases lay outside the gene matches. This CDR3 has 14 amino acids. The germline V gene encodes CDR1 LGHNA and CDR2 YNFKEQ.

The chain employs TRBV10-2 and TRBJ1-1; TRBD1 matches 7 bases. This CDR3 spans 13 amino acids. Trimming took 8 bases from V and 1 from J; bases not matched to a gene: 4. CDR1 is WSHSY and CDR2 is SAAADI in the germline V gene. CDR3 bases: TGCGCCAGCGGGGGGACAGAGAACACTGAAGCTTTCTTT. Its protein is CASGGTENTEAFF.

The chain is built from TRBV12-1 and TRBJ1-1; the tabulated D call, TRBD1, remains unverified against the DNA. TRBV12-1 is shown as a pseudogene. The CDR3 is 13 residues long. The CDR3, as DNA: TGTGCCAGCAGCTCGAGGGGGACCACTGAAGCTTTCTTT. Its protein product is CASSSRGTTEAFF.

The chain employs TRBV6-1 and TRBJ2-7; the D gene is possibly TRBD2 (5 bases). The length of the CDR3 is 15 residues. The germline V gene encodes CDR1 MNHNS and CDR2 SASEGT. V was shortened by 6 bases and J by 3 bases, with 18 bases between the two germline ends. The CDR3 is CASRPMDGKIYEQYF. The CDR3 bases are TGTGCCAGCAGACCGATGGACGGGAAGATCTACGAGCAGTACTTC.

This rearrangement joins TRBV30 to TRBJ1-1; perhaps TRBD1 as D (6 bases). Per the germline V gene, CDR1 is GTSNPN and CDR2 is SVGIG (reference sequence). The CDR3 loop spans 18 amino acids. V lost 4 bases to trimming and J lost 5 bases, with 29 bases between them. DNA of the CDR3: TGTGCCTGGATTCTCAGGGACACGAACGGGCCGTGGAGGACTGAAGCTTTCTTT. This codes for CAWILRDTNGPWRTEAFF.

J is TRBJ2-2 and V is TRBV5-1, with D perhaps TRBD1 (5 bases). The V gene lost 4 bases and the J gene lost 7 bases, with 8 bases spanning the gap. Germline lookup yields CDR1 SGHRS and CDR2 YFSETQ. This CDR3 spans 12 amino acids. CDR3 in DNA: TGCGCCAGCAGCCTAGGGGACGGGGAGCTGTTTTTT. As protein: CASSLGDGELFF.

This clone appeared a single time. V usage is TRBV7-9 and J usage is TRBJ2-1; D perhaps matches TRBD2 (5 bases). The germline V gene has CDR1 SEHNR and CDR2 FQNEAQ (reference sequence). V dropped 2 bases and J dropped 8 bases, with 7 bases sitting between them. The CDR3 sequence is 12 residues long. The CDR3 here is CASSLRGYEQFF. The CDR3, as DNA: TGTGCCAGCAGCTTAAGAGGGTATGAGCAGTTCTTC.

The chain combines TRBV7-6 with TRBJ2-3; D is possibly TRBD1 (5 bases). Germline V CDR1 and CDR2: SGHVS, FNYEAQ. Deletions cut 8 bases from V and 4 bases from J, with 19 bases between. This CDR3 is 15 amino acids long. The CDR3 coding sequence is TGTGCCAGCTCAGCTTATCAGGGTGGGGCAGATACGCAGTATTTT. This translates into CASSAYQGGADTQYF. Supplemented by reference TRBV7-6 and TRBJ2-3, the full variable domain reads GAGVSQSPRYKVTKRGQDVALRCDPISGHVSLYWYRQALGQGPEFLTYFNYEAQQDKSGLPNDRFSAERPEGSISTLTIQRTEQRDSAMYRCASSAYQGGADTQYFGPGTRLTVL.

The rearrangement uses TRBV7-3 and TRBJ2-5; 12 bases are shared with TRBD2. In germline, CDR1 is SGHTA, CDR2 FQGTGA. The J segment lost 5 bases and the V segment lost 5 bases, leaving 6 bases of the junction unmatched. The CDR3 is made up of 15 amino acids. The CDR3 DNA is TGTGCCAGCAGCCTAGCGGGAGGGCTGGGGGAGACCCAGTACTTC. It is translated as CASSLAGGLGETQYF.

This chain joins TRBV7-2 and TRBJ2-1, with D hard to call. The CDR3 runs 13 residues. The germline V gene has CDR1 SGHTA and CDR2 FQGNSA. V lost 0 bases and J 6 bases, leaving 6 bases between the germline ends. Written as DNA, the CDR3 is TGTGCCAGCAGCTTAGCGGCTCTCAATGAGCAGTTCTTC. Encoded protein: CASSLAALNEQFF.

The chain has TRBV28 and TRBJ1-3; D unclear. Trimming cost V 3 bases and J 4 bases, with 19 bases left between them. Germline V gene sequence: CDR1 MDHEN, CDR2 SYDVKM. The CDR3 contains 17 residues. In nucleotides, the CDR3 is TGTGCCAGCAGTTTCCCCGAATCCCGACTTGGGGGAAACACCATATATTTT. Translation: CASSFPESRLGGNTIYF.